The 21 T cell receptor beta chains listed next were all sequenced from one sample in a study of T cells after yellow fever vaccination. TCRdb re-analysed the 5' RACE reads in MiXCR, keeping a single row per CDR3 protein. Among 500,000 to 650,000 distinct CDR3 sequences, roughly 14% were seen once, and the ten largest hold about 14%. The specimen was PBMCs, collected on the day of the yellow fever booster vaccination. The receptors shown here come from a man aged 25-45 years who received the YFV17D yellow fever vaccine.

The genes are TRBV30 and TRBJ1-4; no clear D gene. The CDR3 has 16 residues. Germline values: CDR1 GTSNPN, CDR2 SVGIG (reference sequence). The germline V and J ends were trimmed by 4 bases and 4 bases, with 19 bases remaining between them. CDR3 region: CAWMDGFGTINEKLFF. In DNA, the CDR3 is TGTGCCTGGATGGATGGATTCGGCACGATTAATGAAAAACTGTTTTTT.

The gene calls are TRBV5-6 and TRBJ2-7, with D unresolved. CDR1 is SGHDT and CDR2 is YYEEEE in the germline V gene. With 1 base removed from V and 1 base from J, the gap between germline ends came to 12 bases. The CDR3 has 15 residues. Here the CDR3 reads CASSLTPLGSYEQYF. CDR3 bases: TGTGCCAGCAGCTTGACACCGCTCGGATCCTACGAGCAGTACTTC.

This clonotype was detected only a few times. The gene calls are TRBV6-1 and TRBJ2-3, with D perhaps given as TRBD1 or TRBD2 (7 bases each). Trimming removed 6 bases from V and 4 bases from J, with 14 bases in between. The CDR3 is made up of 14 amino acids. Germline-derived CDR1 and CDR2 are MNHNS and SASEGT. CDR3 nucleotide sequence: TGTGCCAGCAGCAGGGGGGGCGGTGCAGATACGCAGTATTTT. It is translated as CASSRGGGADTQYF.

Ten or more counts support this clonotype. This chain joins TRBV19 and TRBJ2-7, with D hard to call. V lost 10 bases and J 3 bases, leaving 16 bases between the germline ends. Looked up from germline, CDR1 is LNHDA and CDR2 is SQIVND (reference sequence). The CDR3 consists of 13 residues. CDR3 loop: CATTGPLYYEQYF. As DNA, the CDR3 is TGTGCCACCACCGGGCCATTATACTACGAGCAGTACTTC.

CDR3 nucleotides: TGCAGTGCTAGAGACGCTACAGGGAGCTCCTACAATGAGCAGTTCTTC. Its protein is CSARDATGSSYNEQFF. J is TRBJ2-1 and V is TRBV20-1; weak D call: TRBD1 (6 bases). CDR3 length equals 16 residues. Between the trimmed V and J ends, which lost 0 bases and 0 bases, there was a span of 12 bases. The germline CDR1 and CDR2 sequences are DFQATT and SNEGSKA (reference sequence).

In its sample, this clonotype was seen a few times. The gene calls are TRBV20-1 and TRBJ2-1, with D perhaps matching TRBD2 (7 bases). This CDR3 has 14 amino acids. Germline-derived CDR1 and CDR2 are DFQATT and SNEGSKA (reference sequence). V was trimmed by 5 bases and J by 9 bases, leaving 20 bases between them. The DNA of the CDR3 is TGCAGTGCTGGAGGGGGAGGGCCAGGCACTGAGCAGTTCTTC. Translating gives CSAGGGGPGTEQFF.

This clonotype showed up just a few times. It is unclear where the CDR3 begins or ends on the DNA, so no DNA is shown, and the CDR3 is as TCRdb lists it. The V and J genes are TRBV6-6 and TRBJ2-3. The germline V gene encodes CDR1 MNHNY and CDR2 SVGAGI (reference sequence). The CDR3 length equals 12 residues, ends included. The CDR3 region is CASSSSPDTQYF.

This clonotype was counted ten times or more. The V and J genes are TRBV20-1 and TRBJ2-1; 8 bases are shared with TRBD2. The V gene's germline CDR1 is DFQATT and CDR2 SNEGSKA (reference sequence). V gave up 6 bases and J gave up 8 bases; unmatched junction bases: 9. This CDR3 contains 13 residues. CDR3 bases: TGCAGTGCCCCGCTTATAGCGGGACATGAGCAGTTCTTC. Translating gives CSAPLIAGHEQFF.

A note on this clonotype: A read error is possible here, since a much larger clone lies one base away. V gene TRBV6-2 or TRBV6-3 combines with J gene TRBJ2-7; possibly TRBD1 or TRBD2 for D (5 bases each). Germline V gives CDR1 MNHEY, CDR2 SVGEGT. This CDR3 spans 15 amino acids. As DNA, the CDR3 is TGTGCCAGCAGTTACGGGGGTAGTACATCCTACGAGCTGTACTTC. The encoded protein is CASSYGGSTSYELYF.

The chain joins TRBV5-1 to TRBJ2-1; D may correspond to TRBD1 or TRBD2 (5 bases each). The length of the CDR3 is 14 residues. CDR1 is SGHRS and CDR2 is YFSETQ in the germline V gene. Trimming cost V 2 bases and J 9 bases, with 15 bases left between them. The CDR3 here is CASSFGTLNPEQFF. The CDR3 DNA reads as TGCGCCAGCAGCTTCGGGACCCTAAACCCTGAGCAGTTCTTC.

This chain joins TRBV19 and TRBJ2-1; maybe TRBD1 (5 bases). The V end lost 4 bases, the J end lost 4 bases, and 14 bases lay between the germline ends. The CDR3 totals 15 residues. Germline lookup yields CDR1 LNHDA and CDR2 SQIVND (reference sequence). CDR3 DNA sequence: TGTGCCAGTAGTAGTGGTCGGACAATGTACAATGAGCAGTTCTTC. Encoded protein: CASSSGRTMYNEQFF.

This chain uses TRBV4-3 with TRBJ2-5; 7 bases are a match to TRBD2. The V segment lost 0 bases and the J segment 3 bases; nucleotides outside the gene matches: 7. The CDR3 extends over 16 amino acids. Germline-derived CDR1 and CDR2 are LGHNA and YSLEER. CDR3 sequence (DNA): TGCGCCAGCAGCCAAGACTACCAGCGGGGAAAAGAGACCCAGTACTTC. This translates into CASSQDYQRGKETQYF.

This clonotype was counted between two and nine times. At one boundary the junction diverges from the germline segment, which might be a read error. This chain joins TRBV7-2 and TRBJ2-7; D could derive from TRBD1 or TRBD2 (5 bases each). The CDR3 is 13 residues long. Germline loops: CDR1 SGHTA, CDR2 FQGNSA. The CDR3, as DNA: TGTGCCAGCAGCTTAGCAAGCGGACTGGGGGTTAGGTTC. It translates to CASSLASGLGVRF. Supplemented by reference TRBV7-2 and TRBJ2-7, the full variable domain reads GAGVSQSPSNKVTEKGKDVELRCDPISGHTALYWYRQSLGQGLEFLIYFQGNSAPDKSGLPSDRFSAERTGGSVSTLTIQRTQQEDSAVYLCASSLASGLGVRFGPGTRLTVT.

The chain carries TRBV4-3 and TRBJ2-1, with 8 bases identical to TRBD2. The length of the CDR3 is 15 residues. Per the germline V gene, CDR1 is LGHNA and CDR2 is YSLEER. With V trimmed by 0 bases and J by 7 bases, 5 bases remained unmatched. CDR3: CASSQETGGRNEQFF. CDR3 bases: TGCGCCAGCAGCCAAGAGACGGGAGGGCGGAATGAGCAGTTCTTC.

This clonotype came up a few times. V and J are TRBV19 and TRBJ2-5; D unresolved. The CDR3 covers 14 residues. Trimming shortened V by 4 bases and J by 0 bases, and 9 bases separated the two germline ends. Germline lookup yields CDR1 LNHDA and CDR2 SQIVND (reference sequence). The DNA of the CDR3 is TGTGCCAGTAGTAGCCGGATCTACCAAGAGACCCAGTACTTC. It yields the protein CASSSRIYQETQYF.

This clonotype was observed a few times. The chain recombines TRBV10-2 with TRBJ2-7; TRBD2 matches at 7 bases. Trimming cost V 3 bases and J 1 base; bases outside gene matches: 12. Germline CDR1 WSHSY, CDR2 SAAADI. The length of the CDR3 is 17 residues. The CDR3 nucleotides read TGCGCCAGCAGTGAATGGATGGGCGGGAGATTGTCCTACGAGCAGTACTTC. This encodes CASSEWMGGRLSYEQYF.

V gene TRBV5-1 combines with J gene TRBJ2-2; D unclear. V gave up 7 bases and J gave up 3 bases, with 13 bases separating them. Germline CDR1 reads SGHRS; CDR2 reads YFSETQ. The CDR3 has 14 amino acids. The chain's CDR3 is CASSDARDTGELFF. In nucleotides, the CDR3 is TGCGCCAGCTCTGATGCTAGGGACACCGGGGAGCTGTTTTTT.

This clonotype was found a few times. This chain links TRBV7-2 with TRBJ2-7; a weak D match, TRBD1 (5 bases). The CDR3 spans 16 residues. Germline V gene data show CDR1 as SGHTA and CDR2 as FQGNSA. V shed 0 bases and J shed 1 base, with 13 bases lying between them. DNA of the CDR3: TGTGCCAGCAGCTTAGCTGCGGCCAGGGATTCCTACGAGCAGTACTTC. As protein: CASSLAAARDSYEQYF.

The chain couples TRBV5-1 to TRBJ2-3; no definite D call. Trimming took 5 bases from V and 6 from J, leaving 10 bases between them. Germline CDR1 and CDR2: SGHRS and YFSETQ. This CDR3 has 12 amino acids. CDR3 bases: TGCGCCAGCAGTCCGGGTTACGATACGCAGTATTTT. It encodes CASSPGYDTQYF.

This clonotype occurred a few times. The chain carries TRBV3-1 and TRBJ2-2; D is perhaps TRBD2 (5 bases). The CDR3 covers 17 residues. Germline-derived CDR1 and CDR2 are LGHDT and YNNKEL (reference sequence). Trimming left V 4 bases short and J 0 bases short, with 15 bases between. CDR3 region: CASSPIRNGTNTGELFF. Written as DNA, the CDR3 is TGTGCCAGCAGCCCAATCCGGAACGGGACGAACACCGGGGAGCTGTTTTTT. The full variable domain, completed using reference TRBV3-1 and TRBJ2-2, is DTAVSQTPKYLVTQMGNDKSIKCEQNLGHDTMYWYKQDSKKFLKIMFSYNNKELIINETVPNRFSPKSPDKAHLNLHINSLELGDSAVYFCASSPIRNGTNTGELFFGEGSRLTVL.

There are a few counts of this clonotype. The genes are TRBV4-1 and TRBJ2-1; D remains unclear. The length of the CDR3 is 13 residues. Germline values: CDR1 MGHRA, CDR2 YSYEKL. Trimming removed 4 bases at V and 7 bases at J, with 11 bases between. The CDR3 region has the DNA TGCGCCAGCAGCCCCTTGTGGGGTAATGAGCAGTTCTTC. It specifies CASSPLWGNEQFF.